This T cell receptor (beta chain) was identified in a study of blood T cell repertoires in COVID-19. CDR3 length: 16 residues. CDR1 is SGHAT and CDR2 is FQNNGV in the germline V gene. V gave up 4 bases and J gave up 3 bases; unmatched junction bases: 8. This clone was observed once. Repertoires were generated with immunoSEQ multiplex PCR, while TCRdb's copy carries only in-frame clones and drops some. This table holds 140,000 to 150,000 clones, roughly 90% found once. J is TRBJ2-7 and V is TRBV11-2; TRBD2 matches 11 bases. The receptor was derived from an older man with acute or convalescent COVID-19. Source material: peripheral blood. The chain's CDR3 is CASSSYLAGGFYEQYF. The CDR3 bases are TGTGCCAGCAGCTCCTACCTAGCGGGGGGTTTCTACGAGCAGTACTTC.